This T cell receptor beta chain emerged from a study of blood T cell repertoires in COVID-19. TCRdb's table, derived via immunoSEQ multiplex PCR, lists solely in-frame clones and lacks some. The table records around 230,000 clones, 80% to 85% of them present only once. V was shortened by 2 bases and J by 4 bases, with 8 bases between the two germline ends. The CDR3 runs to 14 residues. Germline CDR1 and CDR2: SNHLY and FYNNEI. This chain joins TRBV2 and TRBJ1-4; D gene uncertain. The sequence derives from a woman aged 55-70 years with active or convalescent COVID-19. The sample was peripheral blood. DNA for the CDR3: TGTGCCAGCAGTGAATACGGTCGTAATGAAAAACTGTTTTTT. As protein: CASSEYGRNEKLFF.